The T cell receptor (beta chain) described here comes from a study of technical replicates of blood from several donors. Here immunoSEQ multiplex PCR was the method, and the copy in TCRdb shows in-frame clones only, minus some. The sample has some 77,000 clones, 80% to 90% seen once; the top ten hold under 5.5%. This CDR3 spans 16 amino acids. Germline V lookup: CDR1 SGHTA, CDR2 FQGNSA. Trimming shortened V by 4 bases and J by 1 base, and 15 bases separated the two germline ends. The chain joins TRBV7-2 to TRBJ2-3; D is perhaps TRBD2 (6 bases). Sequences were obtained from PBMCs. This clonotype was obtained from a human donor in good health. Some clones in this sample may be carry-over from other donors' samples. The CDR3 here is CASSSPGLRRTDTQYF. CDR3 nucleotides: TGTGCCAGCAGCTCGCCGGGACTTCGGCGCACAGATACGCAGTATTTT.